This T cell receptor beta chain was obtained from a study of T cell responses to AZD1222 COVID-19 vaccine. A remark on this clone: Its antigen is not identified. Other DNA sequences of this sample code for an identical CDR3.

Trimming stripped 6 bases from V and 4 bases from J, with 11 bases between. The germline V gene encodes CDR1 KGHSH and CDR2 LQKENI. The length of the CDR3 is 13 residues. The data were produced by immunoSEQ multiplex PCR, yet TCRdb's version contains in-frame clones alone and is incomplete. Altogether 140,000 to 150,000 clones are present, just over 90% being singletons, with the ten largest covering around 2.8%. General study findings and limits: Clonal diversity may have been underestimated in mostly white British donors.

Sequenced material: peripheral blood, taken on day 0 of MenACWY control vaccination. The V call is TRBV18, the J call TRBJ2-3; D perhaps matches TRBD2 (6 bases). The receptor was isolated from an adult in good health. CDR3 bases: TGTGCCAGCTCCCCCGGGGGAGCAGATACGCAGTATTTT. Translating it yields CASSPGGADTQYF.